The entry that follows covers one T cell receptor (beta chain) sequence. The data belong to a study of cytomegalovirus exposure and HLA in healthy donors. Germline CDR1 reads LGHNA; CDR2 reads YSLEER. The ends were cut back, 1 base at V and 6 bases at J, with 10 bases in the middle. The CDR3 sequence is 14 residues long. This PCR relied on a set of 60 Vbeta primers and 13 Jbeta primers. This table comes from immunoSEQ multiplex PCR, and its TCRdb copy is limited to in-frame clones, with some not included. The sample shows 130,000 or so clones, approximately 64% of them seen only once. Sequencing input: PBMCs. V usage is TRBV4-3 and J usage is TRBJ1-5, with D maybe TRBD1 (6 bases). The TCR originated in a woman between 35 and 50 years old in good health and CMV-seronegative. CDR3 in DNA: TGCGCCAGCAGCCAAGCCACAGGGAGTCAGCCCCAGCATTTT. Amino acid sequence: CASSQATGSQPQHF.